This T cell receptor (beta chain) was captured in a study of neoadjuvant nivolumab and ipilimumab in lung cancer. Regarding this clone: What it binds is unknown.

Study observations and caveats: TCR sequencing covered a small number of samples.

The CDR3 has 12 amino acids. The germline V gene has CDR1 SQVTM and CDR2 ANQGSEA. The ends were cut back, 6 bases at V and 6 bases at J, with 15 bases in the middle. TCRdb's copy holds only in-frame clones and misses some; the assay was immunoSEQ multiplex PCR. This sample has 30,000 or so clones, with under 95% found just once. This chain links TRBV29-1 with TRBJ2-7; D unclear. The source material was peripheral blood, sampled after neoadjuvant nivolumab, alone or with ipilimumab, at or shortly before surgery. The clonotype comes from an adult with non-small cell lung cancer. This chain's CDR3 is CSVTDMWTEQYF. CDR3 nucleotides: TGCAGCGTGACGGATATGTGGACCGAGCAGTACTTC.